The next 26 T cell receptor beta chains were all read from a single sample in a study of early T cells in non-severe SARS-CoV-2 infection. TCRdb recomputed calls from the 5' RACE reads with MiXCR, one row per CDR3 protein. The table includes roughly 53,000 distinct CDR3 sequences, around 10% detected once. The source material was whole blood, sampled at baseline. These receptors were taken from an adult who was a healthcare worker with PCR-confirmed SARS-CoV-2 infection or an uninfected control (not recorded which).

This clonotype has at least ten counts. The J gene is TRBJ2-3, the V gene TRBV7-3, with a weak D call TRBD1 (5 bases). Germline V lookup: CDR1 SGHTA, CDR2 FQGTGA. With 2 bases removed from V and 3 bases from J, the gap between germline ends came to 9 bases. The CDR3 length is 14 residues. CDR3: CASSLSPGTDTQYF. The DNA of the CDR3 is TGTGCCAGCAGCTTATCCCCAGGGACAGATACGCAGTATTTT.

This clonotype was seen at least ten times. The rearrangement uses TRBV5-1 and TRBJ1-1, with D possibly being TRBD1 (5 bases). There are 13 residues in the CDR3. CDR1 is SGHRS and CDR2 is YFSETQ in the germline V gene. Trimming shortened V by 2 bases and J by 4 bases, and 9 bases separated the two germline ends. This CDR3 is CASSFSGGTEAFF. The CDR3 DNA reads TGCGCCAGCAGCTTCTCCGGGGGCACTGAAGCTTTCTTT. Full variable domain (remainder filled in from reference TRBV5-1 and TRBJ1-1): KAGVTQTPRYLIKTRGQQVTLSCSPISGHRSVSWYQQTPGQGLQFLFEYFSETQRNKGNFPGRFSGRQFSNSRSEMNVSTLELGDSALYLCASSFSGGTEAFFGQGTRLTVV.

V is TRBV5-1 and J is TRBJ2-7, with 9 positions matching TRBD1. Germline V gene data show CDR1 as SGHRS and CDR2 as YFSETQ. J gave up 2 bases and V 3 bases, and 3 bases lay outside the gene matches. The CDR3 extends over 14 amino acids. The CDR3 is CASSWDRVPYEQYF. The CDR3 DNA sequence: TGCGCCAGCAGCTGGGACAGGGTACCCTACGAGCAGTACTTC.

The table lists this clonotype with a few counts. V usage is TRBV20-1 and J usage is TRBJ1-3, with no clear D. The CDR3 loop spans 14 amino acids. The V gene lost 0 bases and the J gene lost 1 base, with 7 bases spanning the gap. In germline, CDR1 is DFQATT, CDR2 SNEGSKA (reference sequence). The CDR3 DNA sequence: TGCAGTGCTAGAGATCCGAATTCTGGAAACACCATATATTTT. It is translated as CSARDPNSGNTIYF.

This clonotype showed up many times. J is TRBJ2-3 and V is TRBV11-2, with TRBD1 identical over 7 bases. The J segment lost 4 bases and the V segment lost 2 bases, leaving 12 bases of the junction unmatched. Germline V gives CDR1 SGHAT, CDR2 FQNNGV. The CDR3 has 17 amino acids. The CDR3 nucleotides read TGTGCCAGCAGCTTATTCATTGAGACAGGGCCCCCAGATACGCAGTATTTT. It yields the protein CASSLFIETGPPDTQYF.

The DNA for the CDR3 is TGTGCCATTGACGGGGGGGCCGGGACCAAAAACATTCAGTACTTC. This codes for CAIDGGAGTKNIQYF. This chain links TRBV12-3 or TRBV12-4 with TRBJ2-4; 8 bases are a match to TRBD2. CDR3 length: 15 residues. The V and J ends lost 10 bases and 2 bases, in that order; junction bases with no gene match: 10.

This clonotype has a count of ten or more. The chain couples TRBV6-5 to TRBJ2-7; 8 nucleotides agree with TRBD1. Germline CDR1 is MNHEY and CDR2 is SVGAGI. The length of the CDR3 is 16 residues. Trimming at V came to 5 bases and at J to 1 base, leaving 10 bases not matched to a gene. This chain's CDR3 is CASSATRTGKSYEQYF. Here the CDR3 DNA reads TGTGCCAGCAGTGCCACCCGGACAGGGAAATCCTACGAGCAGTACTTC.

The rearrangement joins TRBV5-1 to TRBJ2-7; 7 nucleotides align to TRBD1. The junction had 10 bases not matched to a gene; V was cut back by 4 bases and J by 3 bases. Per the germline V gene, CDR1 is SGHRS and CDR2 is YFSETQ. This CDR3 has 15 residues. For the CDR3, the DNA is TGCGCCAGCAGCGGACGGGACAGAGGAAGCTACGAGCAGTACTTC. Its translation is CASSGRDRGSYEQYF.

This clonotype was seen only a few times. This chain joins TRBV4-2 and TRBJ2-7; weak D call: TRBD2 (6 bases). This CDR3 is built from 14 residues. Germline V gene sequence: CDR1 LGHNA, CDR2 YNFKEQ. The CDR3 region is CEEGNGPPDYEQYF. DNA for the CDR3: TGTGAGGAGGGTAATGGGCCCCCCGACTACGAGCAGTACTTC.

This clonotype was seen many times. The genes are TRBV5-4 and TRBJ2-1; D possibly corresponds to TRBD2 (6 bases). V lost 2 bases to trimming and J lost 6 bases, with 9 bases between them. The CDR3 runs to 13 residues. In germline, CDR1 is SGHNT, CDR2 YYREEE (reference sequence). The chain's CDR3 is CASSFLGGNEQFF. The DNA for the CDR3 is TGTGCCAGCAGCTTTCTGGGGGGCAATGAGCAGTTCTTC.

The V and J genes are TRBV4-1 and TRBJ2-7; D gene unclear. Germline CDR1 and CDR2: MGHRA and YSYEKL. The CDR3 has 15 residues. With 0 bases removed from V and 3 bases from J, the gap between germline ends came to 12 bases. In DNA, the CDR3 is TGCGCCAGCAGCCAAGAACCCCGGATTGACTACGAGCAGTACTTC. It translates to CASSQEPRIDYEQYF.

V and J are TRBV5-1 and TRBJ2-6; D ambiguous. Per the germline V gene, CDR1 is SGHRS and CDR2 is YFSETQ. V lost 4 bases, J lost 0 bases, and 11 bases lay in between. This CDR3 contains 16 residues. The CDR3 DNA follows: TGCGCCAGCAGCGGCGGCCTCTCCTCTGGGGCCAACGTCCTGACTTTC. It codes for CASSGGLSSGANVLTF.

This clonotype turned up a few times. The genes are TRBV27 and TRBJ1-5, with D possibly matching TRBD1 (5 bases). V dropped 5 bases and J dropped 7 bases, with 12 bases sitting between them. This CDR3 region has 13 residues. Germline V gene data show CDR1 as MNHEY and CDR2 as SMNVEV (reference sequence). The CDR3 protein is CASSDGAGQPQHF. The CDR3 DNA reads as TGTGCCAGCAGTGACGGGGCGGGGCAGCCCCAGCATTTT.

This clonotype showed up many times. This chain joins TRBV30 and TRBJ1-1, with D unclear. The germline V gene encodes CDR1 GTSNPN and CDR2 SVGIG (reference sequence). CDR3 length: 11 residues. The germline V and J ends were trimmed by 4 bases and 3 bases, with 6 bases remaining between them. Here the CDR3 reads CAWTPHTEAFF. Written as DNA, the CDR3 is TGTGCCTGGACGCCACACACTGAAGCTTTCTTT.

This clonotype was observed many times. The rearrangement links TRBV7-8 to TRBJ2-4; tentative D call: TRBD1 (6 bases). The V gene lost 5 bases and the J gene lost 0 bases, with 20 bases spanning the gap. This CDR3 region has 18 residues. Germline-derived CDR1 and CDR2 are SGHVS and FQNEAQ. CDR3 sequence reads: CASSLWTVDPLAKNIQYF. The CDR3 DNA reads as TGTGCCAGCAGCCTTTGGACAGTGGACCCACTAGCCAAAAACATTCAGTACTTC.

Only a few counts were recorded for this clonotype. The rearrangement uses TRBV6-5 and TRBJ2-1; D not certain. The CDR3 consists of 14 residues. Trimming removed 6 bases from V and 0 bases from J, with 9 bases in between. Germline V gene lookup returns CDR1 MNHEY and CDR2 SVGAGI. Here the CDR3 reads CASRSLGSYNEQFF. CDR3 coding DNA: TGTGCCAGCAGGAGCCTAGGCTCCTACAATGAGCAGTTCTTC.

In its sample, this clonotype was seen a few times. V is TRBV29-1 and J is TRBJ2-7; perhaps TRBD1 as D (5 bases). This CDR3 contains 13 residues. Germline loops: CDR1 SQVTM, CDR2 ANQGSEA. V lost 1 base and J 4 bases, leaving 11 bases between the germline ends. The CDR3 sequence is CSVEGGQGYEQYF. CDR3 bases: TGCAGCGTTGAAGGTGGACAAGGTTACGAGCAGTACTTC.

This clonotype was detected many times. The chain has TRBV7-2 and TRBJ1-1; D unclear. CDR1 SGHTA and CDR2 FQGNSA come from the germline V gene. Between the trimmed V and J ends, which lost 2 bases and 1 base, there was a span of 5 bases. This CDR3 has 13 amino acids. CDR3 amino acids: CASSLLWNTEAFF. As DNA, the CDR3 is TGTGCCAGCAGCTTACTATGGAACACTGAAGCTTTCTTT.

This clonotype was counted a few times. The CDR3 protein is CASSWDGRNYGYTF. The CDR3, as DNA: TGTGCCAGCAGTTGGGACGGCCGTAACTATGGCTACACCTTC. The rearrangement uses TRBV27 and TRBJ1-2, with TRBD1 as a possible D gene (5 bases). The V gene's germline CDR1 is MNHEY and CDR2 SMNVEV (reference sequence). The CDR3 has 14 amino acids. Trimming removed 4 bases from V and 1 base from J, with 10 bases in between.

This chain links TRBV7-2 with TRBJ2-5, with TRBD2 matching over 14 bases. The CDR3 is made up of 17 amino acids. Germline V gene data show CDR1 as SGHTA and CDR2 as FQGNSA. V lost 3 bases, J lost 3 bases, and 6 bases stayed unmatched. The DNA of the CDR3 is TGTGCCAGCAGCTTTACCCCGACTAGCGGGAGGGAAGAGACCCAGTACTTC. Protein product: CASSFTPTSGREETQYF.

This chain joins TRBV30 and TRBJ2-3; D is ambiguous. V lost 4 bases and J 4 bases, leaving 9 bases between the germline ends. This CDR3 region has 12 residues. Germline loops: CDR1 GTSNPN, CDR2 SVGIG (reference sequence). The DNA for the CDR3 is TGTGCCTGGACTCCCAGCGCAGATACGCAGTATTTT. Its translation is CAWTPSADTQYF.

This chain connects TRBV6-5 to TRBJ2-6; no definite D call. The CDR3 contains 14 residues. Germline V gene data show CDR1 as MNHEY and CDR2 as SVGAGI. The ends were cut back, 3 bases at V and 3 bases at J, with 6 bases in the middle. CDR3 nucleotides: TGTGCCAGCAGTTATGGTGATGGGGCCAACGTCCTGACTTTC. Residues: CASSYGDGANVLTF.

This clonotype was found a few times. The chain combines TRBV14 with TRBJ2-7; D possibly matches TRBD1 or TRBD2 (5 bases each). Trimming took off 1 base at V and 9 bases at J, with 16 bases between the two ends. The CDR3 runs to 14 residues. Germline assignment: CDR1 SGHDN and CDR2 FVKESK. This chain's CDR3 is CASSQGMGPHLQYF. The DNA of the CDR3 is TGTGCCAGCAGCCAAGGAATGGGACCCCATCTGCAGTACTTC.

The chain uses TRBV23-1 and TRBJ2-3, with TRBD2 matching over 11 bases. TRBV23-1 carries the ORF label, with uncertain function. Germline trimming cut 4 bases from V and 8 bases from J; bases unmatched to any gene: 11. The CDR3 is 16 residues long. CDR3 coding DNA: TGCGCCAGCAGTCGGCGGCTAGCGGGGGGCCGAGGTACGCAGTATTTT. This translates into CASSRRLAGGRGTQYF.

This rearrangement joins TRBV20-1 to TRBJ2-7; D possibly corresponds to TRBD2 (6 bases). Trimming pared 5 bases from V and 1 base from J, leaving 12 bases between. The CDR3 extends over 13 amino acids. CDR1 and CDR2 (germline): DFQATT, SNEGSKA (reference sequence). DNA for the CDR3: TGCAGTGCTGGGAGGTCAGGATCCTACGAGCAGTACTTC. Protein product: CSAGRSGSYEQYF.

This clonotype was recorded at least ten times. The rearrangement joins TRBV12-3 or TRBV12-4 to TRBJ2-3; D remains unclear. The germline V and J ends were trimmed by 8 bases and 2 bases, with 5 bases remaining between them. The CDR3 length is 11 residues. The CDR3 DNA sequence: TGTGCCAGCGGGGTCACAGATACGCAGTATTTT. Translating it yields CASGVTDTQYF.